This T cell receptor beta chain was documented in a study of identical twins. The study's findings and limits: For cord blood, abundant beta clonotypes had fewer insertions, unlike memory repertoires, which showed none.

One entry per CDR3 protein results from TCRdb running MiXCR on the 5' RACE reads. The repertoire has about 330,000 distinct CDR3 sequences, over 9% of them found once; the top ten carry 7.2%. On this clonotype: Antigen: not known.

Per germline, CDR1 LGHDT and CDR2 YNNKEL (reference sequence). CDR3 length: 17 residues. V gave up 4 bases and J gave up 6 bases, with 25 bases separating them. These same records also appear under a second study, on yellow fever vaccine responses in identical twins.

The source of this sequence is a woman in her late teens or twenties in good health. The sequenced material came from CD8+ T cells sorted from blood. The chain recombines TRBV3-1 with TRBJ2-7; maybe TRBD2 (6 bases). Written as DNA, the CDR3 is TGTGCCAGCAGCCCTGAAGTATTTGCGGGGTTGGGAATCGAGCAGTACTTC. This gives the protein CASSPEVFAGLGIEQYF.